This T cell receptor beta chain was found in a study of cytomegalovirus exposure and HLA in healthy donors. General study results and limits: The classifier was said to identify cytomegalovirus status with high specificity and sensitivity. In a later analysis, TCR beta V- and J-gene trimming showed a link to a missense DCLRE1C variant. CMV serostatus was the only immune exposure information that was available.

Concerning this clone: What it binds is unknown.

PCR involved 60 Vbeta and 13 Jbeta primers. Profiled with immunoSEQ multiplex PCR; TCRdb holds only in-frame clones, not every one. The sample has about 150,000 clones, 84% seen once. The sequence was obtained from a man in his fifties or sixties in good health and CMV-seropositive. Sequencing was done on a sample of PBMCs.

The CDR3 nucleotides are TGTGCCAGCAGCGTGGGTAGCGGGGCGGGCACCGGGGAGCTGTTTTTT. Translating it yields CASSVGSGAGTGELFF. The chain employs TRBV9 and TRBJ2-2, with 8 positions matching TRBD2. J lost 4 bases, V lost 2 bases, and 7 bases had no gene match. The CDR3 spans 16 residues. Per germline, CDR1 SGDLS and CDR2 YYNGEE. Based on the CDR3 plus reference TRBV9 and TRBJ2-2, the full variable domain is DSGVTQTPKHLITATGQRVTLRCSPRSGDLSVYWYQQSLDQGLQFLIQYYNGEERAKGNILERFSAQQFPDLHSELNLSSLELGDSALYFCASSVGSGAGTGELFFGEGSRLTVL.